The 15 T cell receptor beta chains given below trace back to one sample, sequenced in a study of blood T cell repertoires in COVID-19. The repertoire was sequenced with immunoSEQ multiplex PCR; TCRdb's copy has only in-frame clones and lacks some. The table records about 200,000 clones, 90% of them present only once. Sequenced sample: peripheral blood. Receptors were obtained from a man between 45 and 60 years old with acute or convalescent COVID-19.

The chain joins TRBV30 to TRBJ2-7, with 9 bases fitting TRBD1. Germline V gene lookup returns CDR1 GTSNPN and CDR2 SVGIG (reference sequence). V dropped 2 bases and J dropped 4; count of bases not matched to a gene: 6. The CDR3 runs 14 residues. CDR3 DNA sequence: TGTGCCTGGAGTCCCGGGACAGGGTATTACGAGCAGTACTTC. It translates to CAWSPGTGYYEQYF.

V usage is TRBV5-1 and J usage is TRBJ2-1; 9 bases fit TRBD1. With 2 bases clipped from V and 7 bases from J, the junction kept 16 bases outside the gene matches. The CDR3 extends over 18 amino acids. Germline lookup yields CDR1 SGHRS and CDR2 YFSETQ. CDR3 coding DNA: TGCGCCAGCAGCTTATTTACCTCCGGGACAGGGAGTTTGAATGAGCAGTTCTTC. It specifies CASSLFTSGTGSLNEQFF. The entire variable domain, with the rest obtained from reference TRBV5-1 and TRBJ2-1, is as follows: KAGVTQTPRYLIKTRGQQVTLSCSPISGHRSVSWYQQTPGQGLQFLFEYFSETQRNKGNFPGRFSGRQFSNSRSEMNVSTLELGDSALYLCASSLFTSGTGSLNEQFFGPGTRLTVL.

This clone was counted a single time. The gene calls are TRBV6-5 and TRBJ2-7; no clear D. The CDR3 loop spans 13 amino acids. Germline lookup yields CDR1 MNHEY and CDR2 SVGAGI. Trimming removed 6 bases from V and 9 bases from J, with 18 bases in between. The CDR3 loop is CASRPTFLRGQYF. CDR3 nucleotide sequence: TGTGCCAGCAGGCCTACATTCCTACGAGGGCAGTACTTC.

This clone came up once. This chain connects TRBV9 to TRBJ2-3, with 7 bases that match TRBD2. Germline V gives CDR1 SGDLS, CDR2 YYNGEE. This CDR3 is built from 18 residues. V shed 0 bases, J shed 3 bases, and the junction held 13 bases outside the gene matches. The CDR3 coding sequence is TGTGCCAGCAGCGTAGATGTGGGAGGGCGGGAGCGGACAGATACGCAGTATTTT. As protein: CASSVDVGGRERTDTQYF.

The chain recombines TRBV6-5 with TRBJ2-6; 8 bases align to TRBD1. The germline gives CDR1 MNHEY, CDR2 SVGAGI. V trimming: 10 bases; J trimming: 3 bases; junction bases outside the gene matches: 2. This CDR3 comprises 13 residues. The CDR3 DNA sequence: TGTGCCACCAGGGGGCGTGGGGCCAACGTCCTGACTTTC. It yields the protein CATRGRGANVLTF.

The chain has TRBV7-2 and TRBJ2-2; 10 bases are shared with TRBD2. CDR1 is SGHTA and CDR2 is FQGNSA in the germline V gene. V lost 6 bases to trimming and J lost 7 bases; unmatched junction nucleotides: 8. The CDR3 contains 15 residues. Here the CDR3 DNA reads TGTGCCAGCAGTTTTCTAGCGGGAGCTGTCGGGGAGCTGTTTTTT. Translating gives CASSFLAGAVGELFF. Together with reference TRBV7-2 and TRBJ2-2, the CDR3 gives the full variable domain: GAGVSQSPSNKVTEKGKDVELRCDPISGHTALYWYRQSLGQGLEFLIYFQGNSAPDKSGLPSDRFSAERTGGSVSTLTIQRTQQEDSAVYLCASSFLAGAVGELFFGEGSRLTVL.

This clone was counted once. The chain couples TRBV19 to TRBJ2-7; TRBD2 is a possible D gene (6 bases). CDR1 is LNHDA and CDR2 is SQIVND in the germline V gene (reference sequence). The CDR3 extends over 15 amino acids. With 3 bases removed from V and 6 bases from J, the gap between germline ends came to 18 bases. The CDR3 nucleotides are TGTGCCAGTAGTATCGACGGGAGCGACCTCCGCGAGCAGTACTTC. Translated, it gives CASSIDGSDLREQYF.

V gene TRBV28 combines with J gene TRBJ1-4; TRBD1 might be the D (6 bases). Trimming removed 7 bases from V and 8 bases from J, with 26 bases in between. This CDR3 contains 17 residues. Germline V gene lookup returns CDR1 MDHEN and CDR2 SYDVKM. Written as DNA, the CDR3 is TGTGCCAGCACCCCCGGGGGTTTACAGGGCGGGGGGGAAAAACTGTTTTTT. Its translation: CASTPGGLQGGGEKLFF.

The chain has TRBV6-2 or TRBV6-3 and TRBJ2-3; possibly TRBD2 for D (6 bases). Trimming took off 5 bases at V and 0 bases at J, with 15 bases between the two ends. In germline, CDR1 is MNHEY, CDR2 SVGEGT. The CDR3 contains 16 residues. This chain's CDR3 is CASSRGGRLSTDTQYF. The CDR3 coding sequence is TGTGCCAGCAGTCGGGGAGGCAGACTTAGCACAGATACGCAGTATTTT.

The rearrangement uses TRBV21-1 and TRBJ2-7; TRBD1 is the table's D call and was not checked against the DNA. TRBV21-1 is a known pseudogene. There are 16 residues in the CDR3. This CDR3 is CASSIYRDRYSYEQYV. The DNA for the CDR3 is TGTGCCAGCAGCATTTACCGGGACAGGTACTCCTACGAGCAGTACGTC.

The V and J genes are TRBV7-6 and TRBJ2-1, with 7 bases matching TRBD2. CDR3 size: 13 residues. The trim removed 2 bases at V and 8 bases at J, leaving 3 bases unmatched. In germline, CDR1 is SGHVS, CDR2 FNYEAQ. The CDR3 DNA reads as TGTGCCAGCAGCTTAAAGCGGGACGATGAGCAGTTCTTC. Its translation is CASSLKRDDEQFF.

The chain recombines TRBV2 with TRBJ1-1; D is possibly TRBD1 (5 bases). The CDR3 runs 16 residues. Trimming stripped 6 bases from V and 7 bases from J, with 24 bases between. Germline V gene lookup returns CDR1 SNHLY and CDR2 FYNNEI. The CDR3 loop reads CASRTGTIFTGGEAFF. The CDR3 coding sequence is TGTGCCAGCAGGACCGGGACCATCTTTACCGGGGGTGAAGCTTTCTTT.

The chain is built from TRBV6-1 and TRBJ2-7; unclear D gene. The ends were cut back, 3 bases at V and 0 bases at J, with 9 bases in the middle. Germline V gene sequence: CDR1 MNHNS, CDR2 SASEGT. The CDR3 extends over 14 amino acids. The CDR3 loop reads CASSELTASYEQYF. CDR3 in DNA: TGTGCCAGCAGTGAGCTGACTGCCTCCTACGAGCAGTACTTC.

V gene TRBV18 combines with J gene TRBJ2-2; D gene uncertain. Deletions cut 2 bases from V and 0 bases from J, with 4 bases between. The CDR3 runs to 14 residues. Germline values: CDR1 KGHSH, CDR2 LQKENI. As DNA, the CDR3 is TGTGCCAGCTCACCAAGCGCGAACACCGGGGAGCTGTTTTTT. Translating it yields CASSPSANTGELFF.

This chain uses TRBV11-2 with TRBJ2-3, with 9 nucleotides matching TRBD2. With V trimmed by 4 bases and J by 0 bases, 5 bases remained unmatched. Germline V gene sequence: CDR1 SGHAT, CDR2 FQNNGV. The CDR3 totals 16 residues. The CDR3 protein is CASSSTSGASTDTQYF. CDR3 nucleotides: TGTGCCAGCAGCTCGACTAGCGGCGCTAGCACAGATACGCAGTATTTT.